These 23 T cell receptor beta chains originate from one sample sequenced in a study of CD8 T cells in Susac syndrome. It was with random hexamers that roughly 0.45 to 1 ug RNA was reverse transcribed. TCRdb re-called the immunoSEQ multiplex PCR reads with MiXCR, one entry per CDR3 protein. The table records about 210,000 distinct CDR3 sequences, 95% of them present only once. Sequences were obtained from CD4+ T cells from PBMCs. These receptors were collected from a human donor with multiple sclerosis.

The chain carries TRBV30 and TRBJ1-2; 10 bases line up with TRBD1. CDR1 is GTSNPN and CDR2 is SVGIG in the germline V gene (reference sequence). The CDR3 consists of 14 residues. V dropped 3 bases and J dropped 4; count of bases not matched to a gene: 5. This CDR3 reads CAWSRDRGGYGYTF. The DNA of the CDR3 is TGTGCCTGGAGCAGGGACAGGGGTGGCTATGGCTACACCTTC.

V is TRBV5-1 and J is TRBJ2-3; 13 bases match TRBD2. The junction had 5 bases not matched to a gene; V was cut back by 1 base and J by 6 bases. The germline gives CDR1 SGHRS, CDR2 YFSETQ. This CDR3 is 16 amino acids long. CDR3 sequence (DNA): TGCGCCAGCAGCTTGTCCGGGACTAGCGGGGCTGATACGCAGTATTTT. This gives the protein CASSLSGTSGADTQYF.

This clonotype came up a few times. The chain couples TRBV6-4 to TRBJ1-1; a possible D gene is TRBD1 (5 bases). The germline V and J ends were trimmed by 4 bases and 0 bases, with 6 bases remaining between them. The CDR3 covers 13 residues. CDR1 and CDR2 (germline): MRHNA, SNTAGT. The CDR3 region is CASSVDMNTEAFF. The CDR3 nucleotides are TGTGCCAGCAGTGTGGACATGAACACTGAAGCTTTCTTT.

This rearrangement joins TRBV7-9 to TRBJ2-1, with D maybe TRBD2 (6 bases). V was clipped by 2 bases and J by 0 bases, with 8 bases between them. The CDR3 has 15 residues. CDR1 and CDR2 (germline): SEHNR, FQNEAQ (reference sequence). The CDR3 region has the DNA TGTGCCAGCAGCTTACCCGGGAGCTCCTACAATGAGCAGTTCTTC. Its translation: CASSLPGSSYNEQFF.

This chain links TRBV20-1 with TRBJ1-1; TRBD1 is a possible D gene (6 bases). CDR3 size: 15 residues. The V and J ends lost 0 bases and 1 base respectively, with 12 bases between them. CDR1 is DFQATT, CDR2 SNEGSKA, per germline (reference sequence). CDR3 protein: CSARDQETGNTEAFF. In DNA form, the CDR3 reads TGCAGTGCTAGAGATCAGGAGACAGGGAACACTGAAGCTTTCTTT.

The CDR3 is CASSPAGTTDTQYF. The CDR3, as DNA: TGTGCCAGCAGCCCAGCGGGAACGACAGATACGCAGTATTTT. The chain links TRBV12-3 or TRBV12-4 to TRBJ2-3, with 7 bases that match TRBD2. The CDR3 runs to 14 residues. Trimming took 6 bases from V and 3 from J; bases not matched to a gene: 6.

This chain joins TRBV15 and TRBJ2-7; 7 bases are shared with TRBD1. The CDR3 spans 14 residues. Germline V gene sequence: CDR1 LNHNV, CDR2 YYDKDF (reference sequence). Losses at the gene ends were 0 bases for V and 5 bases for J; bases not matched to a gene: 4. The CDR3, as DNA: TGTGCCACCAGCAGAGATCCTGGGACAGACGAGCAGTACTTC. Encoded protein: CATSRDPGTDEQYF.

The gene calls are TRBV4-1 and TRBJ1-3; no reliable D call. This CDR3 region has 16 residues. Germline CDR1 MGHRA, CDR2 YSYEKL. V lost 0 bases and J lost 0, with 9 bases in between. The CDR3 loop is CASSQEQKSSGNTIYF. CDR3 bases: TGCGCCAGCAGCCAAGAACAGAAGAGCTCTGGAAACACCATATATTTT.

This chain links TRBV12-3 or TRBV12-4 with TRBJ2-7; TRBD1 aligns across 7 bases. The V gene end was trimmed by 6 bases and the J gene end by 5 bases; junction bases not matched to a gene: 7. The CDR3 has 13 residues. The CDR3 sequence is CASSRQGLHEQYF. In DNA, the CDR3 is TGTGCCAGCAGCCGACAGGGTTTGCACGAGCAGTACTTC.

The CDR3 DNA sequence: TGCAGCGTTTACAACAGCGACAATGAGCAGTTCTTC. Its translation is CSVYNSDNEQFF. This chain joins TRBV29-1 and TRBJ2-1; D call uncertain. V shed 5 bases and J shed 5 bases, with 10 bases lying between them. The CDR3 has 12 amino acids. Germline V gene sequence: CDR1 SQVTM, CDR2 ANQGSEA.

The chain recombines TRBV2 with TRBJ2-5; D gene unclear. CDR1 and CDR2 from the germline V gene are SNHLY and FYNNEI. Trimming stripped 6 bases from V and 2 bases from J, with 7 bases between. The CDR3 is 12 amino acids. In nucleotides, the CDR3 is TGTGCCAGCAGCCGGGTACAAGAGACCCAGTACTTC. It is translated as CASSRVQETQYF.

This chain connects TRBV5-1 to TRBJ2-3; the D gene is possibly TRBD1 (6 bases). The CDR3 is 14 amino acids. V gave up 3 bases and J gave up 3 bases, with 11 bases separating them. Germline-derived CDR1 and CDR2 are SGHRS and YFSETQ. Here the CDR3 reads CASSYWTATDTQYF. The CDR3 bases are TGCGCCAGCAGCTACTGGACAGCGACAGATACGCAGTATTTT.

This sequence joins TRBV29-1 and TRBJ2-7; 7 bases agree with TRBD1. The junction had 6 bases not matched to a gene; V was cut back by 4 bases and J by 3 bases. Germline CDR1 is SQVTM and CDR2 is ANQGSEA. CDR3 length equals 13 residues. The CDR3 is CSVGDSLYYEQYF. CDR3 sequence (DNA): TGCAGCGTTGGGGACAGTCTGTACTACGAGCAGTACTTC.

The CDR3 reads CASSSQLAASYNEQFF. The CDR3 DNA follows: TGTGCCAGCAGTTCCCAACTAGCGGCCTCCTACAATGAGCAGTTCTTC. The chain recombines TRBV12-3 or TRBV12-4 with TRBJ2-1; 8 nucleotides match TRBD2. The CDR3 totals 16 residues. V lost 4 bases, J lost 0 bases, and 5 bases stayed unmatched.

The chain combines TRBV30 with TRBJ2-7; D remains unclear. Germline CDR1 and CDR2: GTSNPN and SVGIG (reference sequence). Deletions cut 2 bases from V and 5 bases from J, with 13 bases between. The CDR3 is made up of 13 amino acids. This CDR3 reads CAWSPNIGNEQYF. The CDR3 nucleotides are TGTGCCTGGAGTCCCAATATAGGTAACGAGCAGTACTTC. Based on the CDR3 plus reference TRBV30 and TRBJ2-7, the full variable domain is SQTIHQWPATLVQPVGSPLSLECTVEGTSNPNLYWYRQAAGRGLQLLFYSVGIGQISSEVPQNLSASRPQDRQFILSSKKLLLSDSGFYLCAWSPNIGNEQYFGPGTRLTVT.

This clonotype was found once. This chain connects TRBV20-1 to TRBJ1-5; D gene uncertain. V was shortened by 3 bases and J by 0 bases, with 9 bases between the two germline ends. Germline CDR1 DFQATT, CDR2 SNEGSKA (reference sequence). The CDR3 is 14 residues long. The CDR3 loop is CSASVIYSNQPQHF. The CDR3 nucleotides read TGCAGTGCTAGTGTGATATATAGCAATCAGCCCCAGCATTTT.

This clonotype was seen a single time. V gene TRBV6-5 combines with J gene TRBJ2-3; D possibly corresponds to TRBD1 (6 bases). V was shortened by 4 bases and J by 3 bases, with 14 bases between the two germline ends. This CDR3 comprises 15 residues. Germline assignment: CDR1 MNHEY and CDR2 SVGAGI. The CDR3 nucleotides read TGTGCCAGCAGTTTGGGGGCGGTTCAGACAGATACGCAGTATTTT. It encodes CASSLGAVQTDTQYF.

This clonotype has just one count. The J gene is TRBJ2-7, the V gene TRBV3-1, with D unresolved. This CDR3 is 12 amino acids long. The germline gives CDR1 LGHDT, CDR2 YNNKEL (reference sequence). Trimming removed 1 base from V and 6 bases from J, with 7 bases in between. The CDR3 coding sequence is TGTGCCAGCAGCCAAGCGCGGTTCGAGCAGTACTTC. This sequence encodes CASSQARFEQYF.

The gene calls are TRBV3-1 and TRBJ2-1; the match to TRBD2 covers 9 bases. J gave up 10 bases and V 4 bases, and 11 bases lay outside the gene matches. The germline V gene has CDR1 LGHDT and CDR2 YNNKEL (reference sequence). CDR3 length: 15 amino acids. The CDR3 loop is CASSRTGGLAGEQFF. The CDR3 DNA follows: TGTGCCAGCAGCCGGACTGGAGGGCTAGCGGGGGAGCAGTTCTTC.

The gene calls are TRBV29-1 and TRBJ2-1; D gene ambiguous. Germline V CDR1 and CDR2: SQVTM, ANQGSEA. V dropped 7 bases and J dropped 9 bases, with 13 bases sitting between them. CDR3 length: 11 residues. For the CDR3, the DNA is TGCAGCGCCGGTAGTCTTTCTGAGCAGTTCTTC. Translated, it gives CSAGSLSEQFF.

The J gene is TRBJ1-1, the V gene TRBV5-8, with D unresolved. Germline CDR1 reads SGHTS; CDR2 reads YDEGEE. V was shortened by 4 bases and J by 10 bases, with 11 bases between the two germline ends. The CDR3 extends over 11 amino acids. Here the CDR3 DNA reads TGTGCCAGCAGCCCTCCGACCACAGCTTTCTTT. It yields the protein CASSPPTTAFF.

The gene calls are TRBV3-1 and TRBJ1-1; no firm D call. Looked up from germline, CDR1 is LGHDT and CDR2 is YNNKEL (reference sequence). CDR3 size: 13 residues. Trimming stripped 0 bases from V and 8 bases from J, with 10 bases between. The CDR3 spells CASSQEVGGEAFF. The CDR3 bases are TGTGCCAGCAGCCAAGAAGTCGGCGGGGAAGCTTTCTTT.

The chain employs TRBV7-9 and TRBJ2-5; 9 nucleotides align to TRBD2. Trimming at V came to 3 bases and at J to 5 bases, leaving 4 bases not matched to a gene. This CDR3 comprises 14 residues. Germline CDR1 is SEHNR and CDR2 is FQNEAQ (reference sequence). The CDR3 coding sequence is TGTGCCAGCAGCTTGGGGACTAGCTGGGAGACCCAGTACTTC. Translating it yields CASSLGTSWETQYF.